Listed below are T cell receptor beta chains from one sample, sequenced in a study of Graves' ophthalmopathy and Graves' hyperthyroidism. One entry per CDR3 protein results from TCRdb running MiXCR on the multiplex PCR reads. The sample yields roughly 420,000 distinct CDR3 sequences, more than 20% seen once. The sequencing sample was made of peripheral blood. These receptors were collected from a woman under 30 with stable Graves' hyperthyroidism. CDR3s include the opening cysteine and the closing phenylalanine or tryptophan. The D gene is left open where the match is weak. A clone size is listed for some rows: how often the clone was seen (once, few, many), or a class if it is expanded.

v_call	j_call	clone_size	d_call	cdr3_aa	cdr3_nt
TRBV11-2	TRBJ2-2	many	-	CASSRGGQGRSGELFF	TGTGCCAGCAGTCGCGGTGGCCAGGGCCGAAGCGGGGAGCTGTTTTTT
TRBV2	TRBJ1-5	-	-	CASSLAGAPQHF	TGTGCCAGCAGTCTAGCGGGAGCGCCCCAGCATTTT
TRBV3-1	TRBJ2-7	few	-	CASSLKPGGAWYEQYF	TGTGCCAGCAGCCTCAAACCCGGGGGAGCTTGGTACGAGCAGTACTTC
TRBV10-3	TRBJ1-6	many	TRBD1	CAISDRVRNSPLHF	TGTGCCATTAGCGACAGGGTACGGAATTCACCCCTCCACTTT
TRBV7-2	TRBJ1-1	many	-	CASSPSGEAFF	TGTGCCAGCAGCCCTTCGGGGGAAGCTTTCTTT
TRBV5-1	TRBJ1-2	many	-	CASSLGSFEGGYTF	TGCGCCAGCAGCTTGGGATCCTTTGAGGGTGGCTACACCTTC
TRBV6-2/TRBV6-3	TRBJ2-5	many	-	CASSSLGPFQETQYF	TGTGCCAGCAGTTCCTTGGGACCATTCCAAGAGACCCAGTACTTC
TRBV6-2/TRBV6-3	TRBJ1-5	many	-	CASSTQGNSNQPQHF	TGTGCCAGCAGCACACAGGGAAATAGCAATCAGCCCCAGCATTTT
TRBV4-1	TRBJ2-2	-	-	CASSQGQGTNTGELFF	TGCGCCAGCAGCCAAGGGCAGGGGACTAACACCGGGGAGCTGTTTTTT
TRBV20-1	TRBJ2-6	many	-	CSASGGDLLFSGANVLTF	TGCAGTGCTAGTGGTGGGGATTTGTTGTTCTCTGGGGCCAACGTCCTGACTTTC
TRBV19	TRBJ2-7	many	-	CASSSPRDGRYEQYF	TGTGCCAGTAGTTCCCCCCGGGACGGACGATACGAGCAGTACTTC
TRBV5-1	TRBJ2-7	many	-	CASSLAPGNYEQYF	TGCGCCAGCAGCTTGGCTCCAGGAAATTACGAGCAGTACTTC
TRBV12-3/TRBV12-4	TRBJ2-7	few	-	CASSFRQLYEQYF	TGTGCCAGCAGTTTTCGACAGCTTTACGAGCAGTACTTC
TRBV13	TRBJ2-5	few	TRBD2	CASSPAGEVPNRVETQYF	TGTGCCAGCAGCCCAGCGGGGGAGGTACCAAATCGTGTGGAGACCCAGTACTTC
TRBV20-1	TRBJ1-5	many	-	CSASPSSSNQPQHF	TGCAGTGCTAGCCCCAGCAGTAGCAATCAGCCCCAACATTTT
TRBV11-2	TRBJ1-6	-	TRBD1	CASSGRDRRGSPLHF	TGTGCCAGCAGTGGCCGGGACAGGAGGGGTTCACCCCTCCACTTT
TRBV4-3	TRBJ2-7	many	TRBD2	CASSQESSSGSREQYF	TGCGCCAGCAGCCAAGAGTCGTCTAGCGGGAGCCGAGAGCAGTACTTC
TRBV7-2	TRBJ2-2	many	TRBD2	CASSPRTRANTGELFF	TGTGCCAGCAGCCCACGGACTAGGGCGAACACCGGGGAGCTGTTTTTT
TRBV28	TRBJ2-7	many	-	CASSHLEGKGYEQYF	TGTGCCAGCAGCCACCTTGAGGGGAAAGGCTACGAGCAGTACTTC
TRBV28	TRBJ2-2	few	-	CASSLSPRELFF	TGTGCCAGCAGTTTATCACCCCGTGAGCTGTTTTTT
TRBV27	TRBJ1-5	-	TRBD1	CASSGTGVDQPQHF	TGTGCCAGCAGTGGGACAGGGGTGGATCAGCCCCAGCATTTT
TRBV27	TRBJ2-1	many	-	CASSFEGTWRSSYNEQFF	TGTGCCAGCAGTTTTGAGGGGACCTGGCGAAGCTCCTACAATGAGCAGTTCTTC
TRBV5-1	TRBJ1-6	few	-	CASSPGLDPSPLHF	TGCGCCAGCAGCCCGGGACTGGACCCTTCACCCCTCCACTTT
TRBV28	TRBJ1-1	-	-	CASSTPTMHTEAFF	TGTGCCAGCAGTACCCCCACTATGCACACTGAAGCTTTCTTT
TRBV12-3/TRBV12-4	TRBJ2-5	many	TRBD1	CASSHRTGANWGTQYF	TGTGCCAGCAGCCATCGGACAGGGGCCAACTGGGGGACCCAGTACTTC
TRBV12-3/TRBV12-4	TRBJ1-1	many	-	CASSDQGFAAFF	TGTGCCAGCAGTGACCAGGGTTTTGCAGCTTTCTTT
TRBV28	TRBJ1-1	many	-	CASSQLPERVTEAFF	TGTGCCAGCAGTCAACTCCCTGAAAGGGTAACTGAAGCTTTCTTT
TRBV6-1	TRBJ2-7	once	-	CASRSGYYEQYF	TGTGCCAGCAGGTCCGGGTACTACGAGCAGTACTTC
TRBV12-3/TRBV12-4	TRBJ2-5	few	-	CASSIPSETQYF	TGTGCCAGCAGTATCCCGTCGGAGACCCAGTACTTC
TRBV9	TRBJ1-2	few	TRBD1	CASSTGQGNYGYTF	TGTGCCAGCAGCACCGGACAGGGGAACTATGGCTACACCTTC
TRBV12-3/TRBV12-4	TRBJ2-5	many	TRBD2	CASSVERGTTQYF	TGTGCCAGCAGCGTAGAGCGGGGTACGACCCAGTACTTC
TRBV7-8	TRBJ2-7	many	TRBD1	CASSLEGAREQYF	TGTGCCAGCAGCTTAGAGGGGGCGAGAGAGCAGTACTTC
TRBV20-1	TRBJ1-2	-	-	CSARDIDSQNYGYTF	TGCAGTGCTAGAGATATAGACAGCCAAAACTATGGCTACACCTTC
TRBV14	TRBJ2-7	many	TRBD2	CASSQGTGRIPYEQYF	TGTGCCAGCAGCCAAGGGACCGGGAGGATCCCCTACGAGCAGTACTTC
TRBV12-3/TRBV12-4	TRBJ2-7	many	-	CASSLTLWRDEQYF	TGTGCCAGCAGTTTAACCCTTTGGCGGGACGAGCAGTACTTC
TRBV2	TRBJ2-7	many	-	CASSGTSWVGEQYF	TGTGCCAGCAGTGGTACTAGCTGGGTTGGGGAGCAGTACTTC
TRBV3-1	TRBJ1-2	many	-	CASSPRQGSYGYTF	TGTGCCAGCAGCCCTCGGCAGGGTAGCTATGGCTACACCTTC
TRBV30	TRBJ1-2	many	-	CAWSLHGRNYGYTF	TGTGCCTGGAGTCTTCATGGACGGAACTATGGCTACACCTTC
TRBV20-1	TRBJ1-5	-	-	CSATHPGTGSWPQHF	TGCAGTGCTACACACCCTGGGACGGGTTCTTGGCCCCAGCATTTT
TRBV6-2/TRBV6-3	TRBJ2-7	many	-	CASSPRGTRSYEQYF	TGTGCCAGCAGCCCCAGAGGTACGCGTTCCTACGAGCAGTACTTC
TRBV6-1	TRBJ1-2	-	-	CASTNRGALIFGYTF	TGTGCCAGCACCAACCGGGGGGCGCTCATTTTTGGCTACACCTTC
TRBV20-1	TRBJ1-1	many	-	CSARDWERLEGAFF	TGCAGTGCTAGAGATTGGGAACGTCTAGAAGGAGCTTTCTTT
TRBV11-1	TRBJ2-7	few	TRBD2	CASSFSSGLAAYEQYF	TGTGCCAGCAGCTTCAGCTCCGGACTAGCAGCCTACGAGCAGTACTTC
TRBV7-2	TRBJ1-1	few	-	CASSSSGSNTEAFF	TGTGCCAGCAGCTCCTCAGGTTCGAACACTGAAGCTTTCTTT
TRBV20-1	TRBJ2-7	many	-	CSAFGSYEQYF	TGCAGTGCGTTTGGGTCTTACGAGCAGTACTTC
TRBV6-5	TRBJ1-2	many	TRBD1	CASSRDRNNYGYTF	TGTGCCAGCAGTCGGGACAGAAATAACTATGGCTACACCTTC
TRBV6-1	TRBJ1-6	-	-	CASSADGGGFGGNSPLHF	TGTGCCAGCAGCGCTGACGGGGGCGGGTTCGGGGGTAATTCACCCCTCCACTTT